This passage covers 13 T cell receptor beta chains from one sample sequenced in a study of CD8 T cells in Susac syndrome. Random hexamers were used to reverse transcribe about 0.5 to 1 ug of RNA. TCRdb fed the immunoSEQ multiplex PCR reads into MiXCR, producing one record per CDR3 protein. Among some 200,000 distinct CDR3 sequences, 95% were seen once, and the ten largest hold roughly 0.093%. Sample: CD4+ T cells from PBMCs. These receptors came from a human donor with Susac syndrome.

The rearrangement links TRBV30 to TRBJ1-1; possibly TRBD1 for D (6 bases). V lost 5 bases to trimming and J lost 7 bases, with 20 bases between them. This CDR3 region has 14 residues. Looked up from germline, CDR1 is GTSNPN and CDR2 is SVGIG (reference sequence). The CDR3: CAWDRGGRSGEAFF. The CDR3 bases are TGTGCCTGGGACCGGGGGGGGCGGAGTGGTGAAGCTTTCTTT.

This chain uses TRBV10-3 with TRBJ1-2; D may be TRBD1 (5 bases). The CDR3 runs 14 residues. The V gene's germline CDR1 is ENHRY and CDR2 SYGVKD. The V end lost 2 bases, the J end lost 4 bases, and 11 bases lay between the germline ends. CDR3 loop: CAISETGDLYGYTF. Written as DNA, the CDR3 is TGTGCCATCAGTGAGACGGGGGACCTCTATGGCTACACCTTC.

The chain has TRBV12-3 or TRBV12-4 and TRBJ2-1; 16 bases agree with TRBD2. The CDR3 has 16 residues. V lost 6 bases and J lost 7; bases outside the gene matches: 6. CDR3 amino acids: CASSPPGLAGGNEQFF. CDR3 DNA sequence: TGTGCCAGCAGCCCGCCGGGACTAGCGGGGGGGAATGAGCAGTTCTTC.

The V gene is TRBV5-5, the J gene TRBJ2-7; the match to TRBD2 covers 7 bases. The CDR3 is made up of 15 amino acids. With 4 bases clipped from V and 4 bases from J, the junction kept 11 bases outside the gene matches. In germline, CDR1 is SGHKS, CDR2 YYEKEE (reference sequence). In DNA form, the CDR3 reads TGTGCCAGCAGCCAGCTACTAGCGCCTACTTACGAGCAGTACTTC. Amino acids: CASSQLLAPTYEQYF.

The J gene is TRBJ1-2, the V gene TRBV3-1; 7 bases line up with TRBD1. V shed 5 bases, J shed 7 bases, and the junction held 4 bases outside the gene matches. Germline V gene sequence: CDR1 LGHDT, CDR2 YNNKEL (reference sequence). The CDR3 loop spans 12 amino acids. CDR3 protein: CASSETGTGYTF. CDR3 DNA sequence: TGTGCCAGCAGCGAGACAGGGACTGGCTACACCTTC.

The rearrangement links TRBV6-1 to TRBJ2-7; D is uncertain. Germline V gene lookup returns CDR1 MNHNS and CDR2 SASEGT. V was trimmed by 0 bases and J by 4 bases, leaving 7 bases between them. The CDR3 runs to 13 residues. CDR3: CASSEAAIYEQYF. The CDR3 DNA reads as TGTGCCAGCAGTGAAGCGGCCATATACGAGCAGTACTTC.

J is TRBJ2-3 and V is TRBV20-1; TRBD2 matches 11 bases. CDR1 is DFQATT, CDR2 SNEGSKA, per germline (reference sequence). Trimming at V came to 1 base and at J to 3 bases, leaving 6 bases not matched to a gene. This CDR3 contains 16 residues. DNA for the CDR3: TGCAGTGCTAGAGGAAACTTAGCGGGGGGGACAGATACGCAGTATTTT. Its protein is CSARGNLAGGTDTQYF.

The gene calls are TRBV5-4 and TRBJ2-7, with D possibly being TRBD1 or TRBD2 (5 bases each). CDR3 length equals 13 residues. Per the germline V gene, CDR1 is SGHNT and CDR2 is YYREEE (reference sequence). The ends were cut back, 0 bases at V and 5 bases at J, with 9 bases in the middle. CDR3 sequence: CASSLGGSDEQYF. CDR3 bases: TGTGCCAGCAGCTTGGGGGGGTCGGACGAGCAGTACTTC.

This chain uses TRBV20-1 with TRBJ1-3, with D unresolved. Germline V lookup: CDR1 DFQATT, CDR2 SNEGSKA (reference sequence). The CDR3 is 14 residues long. V lost 3 bases and J 3 bases, leaving 12 bases between the germline ends. CDR3 loop: CSASPDWDGNTIYF. The DNA of the CDR3 is TGCAGTGCTAGCCCCGATTGGGATGGAAACACCATATATTTT.

The chain links TRBV3-1 to TRBJ2-5; unclear D gene. Germline assignment: CDR1 LGHDT and CDR2 YNNKEL (reference sequence). V lost 0 bases and J 7 bases, leaving 15 bases between the germline ends. The CDR3 length is 15 residues. The CDR3 region has the DNA TGTGCCAGCAGCCAAGATAGGATTAGGTCAGGGACCCAGTACTTC. This encodes CASSQDRIRSGTQYF.

The chain carries TRBV4-2 and TRBJ2-3; 8 bases line up with TRBD1. The J segment lost 0 bases and the V segment lost 1 base, leaving 3 bases of the junction unmatched. Germline CDR1 reads LGHNA; CDR2 reads YNFKEQ. This CDR3 spans 16 amino acids. This CDR3 reads CASSQGRQGSTDTQYF. The CDR3 coding sequence is TGTGCCAGCAGCCAAGGACGACAGGGGAGCACAGATACGCAGTATTTT.

This clonotype came up once. CDR3 protein: CASSLEGPLHF. CDR3 in DNA: TGTGCCAGCAGCTTGGAGGGACCCCTCCACTTT. This sequence joins TRBV7-9 and TRBJ1-6, with D unresolved. This CDR3 region has 11 residues. The germline V gene has CDR1 SEHNR and CDR2 FQNEAQ (reference sequence). V lost 3 bases to trimming and J lost 12 bases, with 6 bases between them.

J is TRBJ2-7 and V is TRBV29-1; 8 bases map to TRBD1. Germline V lookup: CDR1 SQVTM, CDR2 ANQGSEA. J was trimmed by 3 bases and V by 1 base; bases with no gene match: 8. The CDR3 has 15 residues. CDR3 sequence: CSVEVPGGADYEQYF. DNA of the CDR3: TGCAGCGTTGAAGTACCAGGGGGCGCTGACTACGAGCAGTACTTC.